This TCR beta chain comes out of a study of T cell responses to AZD1222 COVID-19 vaccine. Study-wide results and limits: No repertoire was sampled before or during the peak T cell response, only after it. Only a handful of AZD1222 recipients tested seropositive at baseline.

Sequencing used immunoSEQ multiplex PCR; TCRdb keeps in-frame clones, though not all of them. The sample contains 130,000 or so clones, 80% to 90% of which appear only once. Germline CDR1 and CDR2: LNHNV and YYDKDF (reference sequence). Between the trimmed V and J ends, which lost 3 bases and 5 bases, there was a span of 7 bases. This CDR3 comprises 12 residues. As concerns this clone: Its specificity is unknown.

The clonotype was recovered from an adult in good health. The V and J genes are TRBV15 and TRBJ1-2; D not resolved. The material sequenced was peripheral blood, taken on day 0 of AZD1222 vaccination. The CDR3: CATSSPVYGYTF. CDR3 nucleotide sequence: TGTGCCACCAGCAGTCCCGTATATGGCTACACCTTC.